The 22 T cell receptor beta chains reported below all come from one sample, sequenced in a study of graft-versus-host responses after intestinal transplantation. Their recognized antigens are unknown. Produced via immunoSEQ multiplex PCR; TCRdb's table is partial and in-frame only. The sample holds fewer than 150,000 clones, roughly nine tenths seen once. Sequencing used unstimulated CD4+ T cells sorted from spleen or lymph node cells, obtained before intestinal transplant. The source of these receptors is a human donor who received an intestinal transplant.

V is TRBV6-5 and J is TRBJ1-2; D gene ambiguous. The CDR3 extends over 12 amino acids. Trimming took 7 bases from V and 6 from J, leaving 12 bases between them. Germline assignment: CDR1 MNHEY and CDR2 SVGAGI. The CDR3 spells CASKVIRNGYTF. CDR3 sequence (DNA): TGTGCCAGCAAGGTTATAAGGAATGGCTACACCTTC.

The chain carries TRBV19 and TRBJ1-5; TRBD1 matches at 12 bases. Germline assignment: CDR1 LNHDA and CDR2 SQIVND (reference sequence). Losses at the gene ends were 3 bases for V and 7 bases for J; bases not matched to a gene: 7. The CDR3 consists of 16 residues. The CDR3 DNA sequence: TGTGCCAGTAGTATCAGGGGACAGGGGGCCGGACAGCCCCAGCATTTT. Protein sequence: CASSIRGQGAGQPQHF.

The chain carries TRBV6-1 and TRBJ1-4, with 7 bases identical to TRBD1. Germline assignment: CDR1 MNHNS and CDR2 SASEGT. CDR3 length: 14 amino acids. The V gene end was trimmed by 7 bases and the J gene end by 6 bases; junction bases not matched to a gene: 8. CDR3 nucleotides: TGTGCCAGCAACAGAGACAGGGTTTATGAAAAACTGTTTTTT. Its protein is CASNRDRVYEKLFF.

The chain employs TRBV5-4 and TRBJ2-5; 14 bases line up with TRBD2. Looked up from germline, CDR1 is SGHNT and CDR2 is YYREEE (reference sequence). This CDR3 contains 18 residues. J lost 1 base, V lost 4 bases, and 9 bases had no gene match. For the CDR3, the DNA is TGTGCCAGCAGCCCGGGGGGACTAGCGGGGGAGGGCCAAGAGACCCAGTACTTC. Protein: CASSPGGLAGEGQETQYF.

The chain employs TRBV5-4 and TRBJ1-4, with a possible D match to TRBD1 (5 bases). The CDR3 consists of 14 residues. Germline CDR1 reads SGHNT; CDR2 reads YYREEE (reference sequence). Trimming left V 4 bases short and J 10 bases short, with 17 bases between. In DNA form, the CDR3 reads TGTGCCAGCAGCACCGCCACGGGGAGGGGAAAACTGTTTTTT. Its protein product is CASSTATGRGKLFF.

This clone appeared a single time. V and J are TRBV4-1 and TRBJ1-2; D unclear. Germline-derived CDR1 and CDR2 are MGHRA and YSYEKL. This CDR3 has 16 residues. The ends were cut back, 2 bases at V and 2 bases at J, with 15 bases in the middle. The CDR3 nucleotides read TGCGCCAGCAGCCAATTAACAAGCGGAGTGAACTATGGCTACACCTTC. Translated, it gives CASSQLTSGVNYGYTF.

This chain joins TRBV10-1 and TRBJ2-5; D gene uncertain. The CDR3 runs to 14 residues. V lost 4 bases, J lost 5 bases, and 14 bases lay in between. Germline lookup yields CDR1 WNHNN and CDR2 SYGVQD (reference sequence). This chain's CDR3 is CASSGPGLDETQYF. CDR3 nucleotides: TGCGCCAGCAGTGGTCCCGGGTTAGACGAGACCCAGTACTTC.

This chain joins TRBV6-5 and TRBJ1-2; D not certain. The V end was cut by 6 bases, the J end by 2 bases, with 10 bases between. This CDR3 spans 13 amino acids. Germline CDR1 and CDR2: MNHEY and SVGAGI. CDR3 DNA: TGTGCCAGCAGGTCGGACGTAAACTATGGCTACACCTTC. The encoded protein is CASRSDVNYGYTF.

The chain couples TRBV11-2 to TRBJ2-3, with D unclear. V was clipped by 1 base and J by 2 bases, with 4 bases between them. Germline V lookup: CDR1 SGHAT, CDR2 FQNNGV. CDR3 length: 13 amino acids. This chain's CDR3 is CASSLGNTDTQYF. Written as DNA, the CDR3 is TGTGCCAGCAGCTTAGGGAACACAGATACGCAGTATTTT.

This clone was found once. The V and J genes are TRBV2 and TRBJ1-5; D is perhaps TRBD1 (5 bases). Trimming stripped 4 bases from V and 3 bases from J, with 10 bases between. In germline, CDR1 is SNHLY, CDR2 FYNNEI. This CDR3 has 14 residues. In nucleotides, the CDR3 is TGTGCCAGCAGTGTTCTAGGGGCCAATCAGCCCCAGCATTTT. Encoded protein: CASSVLGANQPQHF.

V and J are TRBV2 and TRBJ2-2; D is undetermined. Germline CDR1 and CDR2: SNHLY and FYNNEI. The CDR3 extends over 14 amino acids. V was cut by 7 bases and J by 0 bases, with 9 bases left in between. The CDR3: CASKEGANTGELFF. In DNA, the CDR3 is TGTGCCAGCAAAGAAGGCGCGAACACCGGGGAGCTGTTTTTT.

The chain uses TRBV10-3 and TRBJ2-3; a possible D gene is TRBD1 (5 bases). CDR1 is ENHRY and CDR2 is SYGVKD in the germline V gene. Trimming pared 2 bases from V and 0 bases from J, leaving 9 bases between. The CDR3 runs to 15 residues. CDR3 loop: CAISEKGLSTDTQYF. CDR3 DNA sequence: TGTGCCATCAGTGAGAAGGGGCTTAGCACAGATACGCAGTATTTT.

The J gene is TRBJ1-5, the V gene TRBV10-2, with TRBD1 matching 9 bases. The CDR3 has 17 residues. From germline, CDR1 is WSHSY and CDR2 SAAADI. V shed 0 bases and J 4 bases; nucleotides not matched to a gene: 7. The CDR3 loop is CASSESTRDRVNQPQHF. Here the CDR3 DNA reads TGCGCCAGCAGTGAGTCGACCCGGGACAGGGTAAATCAGCCCCAGCATTTT.

The V call is TRBV6-1, the J call TRBJ1-2; D is uncertain. The germline gives CDR1 MNHNS, CDR2 SASEGT. The CDR3 loop spans 15 amino acids. Trimming took 3 bases from V and 4 from J, leaving 15 bases between them. In DNA form, the CDR3 reads TGTGCCAGCAGTGACTTAGTGCTGGAGACCTATGGCTACACCTTC. Translated, it gives CASSDLVLETYGYTF.

This clone showed up just once. The DNA of the CDR3 is TGTGCCAGCGGCGGACAGGGGCAAGAGACCCAGTACTTC. The encoded protein is CASGGQGQETQYF. The rearrangement links TRBV2 to TRBJ2-5; 9 positions agree with TRBD1. V lost 8 bases and J lost 2; bases outside the gene matches: 3. CDR1 and CDR2 (germline): SNHLY, FYNNEI. The CDR3 length is 13 residues.

The V call is TRBV29-1, the J call TRBJ2-1; tentatively, D is TRBD1 (6 bases). Germline CDR1 SQVTM, CDR2 ANQGSEA. V was trimmed by 3 bases and J by 6 bases, leaving 12 bases between them. The CDR3 is made up of 13 amino acids. CDR3 loop: CSVDRGGSNEQFF. In DNA, the CDR3 is TGCAGCGTTGACAGGGGTGGGAGCAATGAGCAGTTCTTC.

The chain uses TRBV5-4 and TRBJ2-7; 7 bases are a match to TRBD1. CDR1 and CDR2 (germline): SGHNT, YYREEE (reference sequence). This CDR3 is 12 amino acids long. The V and J ends lost 4 bases and 5 bases, in that order; junction bases with no gene match: 3. The CDR3 sequence is CASSRGQDEQYF. In nucleotides, the CDR3 is TGTGCCAGCAGCCGCGGACAGGACGAGCAGTACTTC.

The chain joins TRBV2 to TRBJ1-5; a possible D gene is TRBD1 (6 bases). V was clipped by 4 bases and J by 2 bases, with 12 bases between them. Germline lookup yields CDR1 SNHLY and CDR2 FYNNEI. There are 15 residues in the CDR3. CDR3 in amino acids: CASSVEAGGNQPQHF. CDR3 coding DNA: TGTGCCAGCAGTGTTGAGGCAGGGGGCAATCAGCCCCAGCATTTT.

The chain links TRBV19 to TRBJ1-2, with 10 bases that match TRBD1. The V gene's germline CDR1 is LNHDA and CDR2 SQIVND (reference sequence). V shed 3 bases, J shed 6 bases, and the junction held 10 bases outside the gene matches. This CDR3 region has 16 residues. The CDR3 spells CASSMGQGQNWDGYTF. CDR3 coding DNA: TGTGCCAGTAGTATGGGACAGGGGCAGAATTGGGATGGCTACACCTTC.

This chain uses TRBV2 with TRBJ2-3; 11 nucleotides match TRBD2. The trim removed 5 bases at V and 8 bases at J, leaving 3 bases unmatched. Germline V gene data show CDR1 as SNHLY and CDR2 as FYNNEI. The CDR3 contains 13 residues. CDR3: CASSSSGGPTQYF. CDR3 bases: TGTGCCAGCAGTTCTAGCGGGGGGCCTACGCAGTATTTT.

This clone was detected once. This rearrangement joins TRBV2 to TRBJ2-7, with 10 bases fitting TRBD2. Germline loops: CDR1 SNHLY, CDR2 FYNNEI. The V segment lost 2 bases and the J segment 3 bases; nucleotides outside the gene matches: 4. This CDR3 spans 15 amino acids. DNA of the CDR3: TGTGCCAGCAGTGAACAGCTAGCGGGGGACTACGAGCAGTACTTC. This gives the protein CASSEQLAGDYEQYF.

The chain joins TRBV6-6 to TRBJ2-7; 10 bases are a match to TRBD2. The CDR3 runs 16 residues. V trimming: 4 bases; J trimming: 0 bases; junction bases outside the gene matches: 6. The germline V gene encodes CDR1 MNHNY and CDR2 SVGAGI (reference sequence). CDR3 amino acids: CASSSRTSGDSYEQYF. CDR3 nucleotides: TGTGCCAGCAGTTCCCGAACTAGCGGGGACTCCTACGAGCAGTACTTC.